This T cell receptor (beta chain) was observed in a study of blood T cell repertoires in COVID-19. Study-level background: Whether acute or convalescent, the COVID-19 samples came from the United States, Italy and Spain. T cells, B-cell-depleted T cells, or PBMCs provided the cDNA or gDNA that served as material.

Original processing notes: Estimation of nucleated cell counts relied on the amplification of reference gene primers. Repertoires were generated with immunoSEQ multiplex PCR, while TCRdb's copy carries only in-frame clones and drops some. D and trimming come from the DNA, and the V and J calls and clone size come from that table. Here the sample spans tens of thousands of clones, around 74% being singletons. The germline V and J ends were trimmed by 6 bases and 0 bases, with 12 bases remaining between them. This CDR3 has 15 amino acids. The V gene's germline CDR1 is LGHNT and CDR2 FRNRAP. Sample: peripheral blood. This chain joins TRBV12-5 and TRBJ2-1, with TRBD2 as a possible D gene (5 bases). This receptor was identified in a man between 65 and 85 years old with COVID-19, enrolled during active disease. CDR3 nucleotide sequence: TGTGCTAGTGGCCGCGGGCAAAGCTCCTACAATGAGCAGTTCTTC. This sequence encodes CASGRGQSSYNEQFF.